Below, 10 T cell receptor beta chains from the same sample are listed, as sequenced in a study of regulatory T cells in long-lasting Graves disease. The time point here: newly diagnosed GD, antithyroid drugs for less than 3 months. Scientists built the TCR library using RNA that was extracted from PBMCs. Both iRepertoire HTBI primers and Arm-PCR of CDR3 regions were used to build the TCR beta libraries. TCRdb independently ran MiXCR on the multiplex PCR reads; one entry per CDR3 protein. This table has about 420,000 distinct CDR3 sequences, about 17% appearing once. These data were likewise used in another study, on T cells in Graves' hyperthyroidism and ophthalmopathy.

Sequences were derived from peripheral blood mononuclear cells (PBMCs), sampled at new diagnosis, from a patient treated with antithyroid drugs. The origin of the receptors is a young woman with Graves disease.

This clonotype was recorded many times. The CDR3 sequence is CASSRRGTSNQPQHF. The CDR3 nucleotides read TGTGCCAGCAGTCGGAGGGGCACCAGCAATCAGCCCCAGCATTTT. This sequence joins TRBV6-1 and TRBJ1-5; D is possibly TRBD1 (5 bases). The CDR3 has 15 residues. The V gene's germline CDR1 is MNHNS and CDR2 SASEGT. The V end was cut by 5 bases, the J end by 1 base, with 12 bases between.

This rearrangement joins TRBV11-2 to TRBJ2-3; 14 bases line up with TRBD2. Unmatched junction bases numbered 9, after V lost 6 bases and J lost 4 bases. The V gene's germline CDR1 is SGHAT and CDR2 FQNNGV. This CDR3 contains 17 residues. Here the CDR3 DNA reads TGTGCCAGCAGTTCCGGGACTAGCGGGAGTCTCGCAGATACGCAGTATTTT. Residues: CASSSGTSGSLADTQYF. Filled out from reference TRBV11-2 and TRBJ2-3, the complete variable domain reads EAGVAQSPRYKIIEKRQSVAFWCNPISGHATLYWYQQILGQGPKLLIQFQNNGVVDDSQLPKDRFSAERLKGVDSTLKIQPAKLEDSAVYLCASSSGTSGSLADTQYFGPGTRLTVL.

Regarding this clonotype: No conserved phenylalanine or tryptophan ends this CDR3, so it is likely a read error. The CDR3 region is CASSSSGGGWGALDTEAFS. The DNA of the CDR3 is TGTGCCAGCAGTTCAAGCGGGGGGGGGTGGGGCGCCTTGGACACTGAAGCTTTCTCT. This rearrangement joins TRBV12-3 or TRBV12-4 to TRBJ1-1; D might be TRBD1 (5 bases). The V and J ends lost 4 bases and 3 bases respectively, with 27 bases between them. The CDR3 is 19 amino acids.

The V and J genes are TRBV24-1 and TRBJ1-1; D perhaps matches TRBD1 (5 bases). The CDR3 has 10 residues. V dropped 7 bases and J dropped 6 bases, with 5 bases sitting between them. From germline, CDR1 is KGHDR and CDR2 SFDVKD. The CDR3 is CATRGAEAFF. CDR3 sequence (DNA): TGTGCCACCAGAGGGGCTGAAGCTTTCTTT.

The table lists this clonotype with many counts. The chain recombines TRBV20-1 with TRBJ2-7, with D unclear. The CDR3 consists of 11 residues. V lost 0 bases and J lost 5, with 5 bases in between. Germline V lookup: CDR1 DFQATT, CDR2 SNEGSKA (reference sequence). This chain's CDR3 is CSARDAHEQYF. For the CDR3, the DNA is TGCAGTGCTAGAGACGCACACGAGCAGTACTTC.

A few counts support this clonotype. This rearrangement joins TRBV4-3 to TRBJ2-1; TRBD2 matches at 7 bases. V shed 4 bases, J shed 3 bases, and the junction held 6 bases outside the gene matches. CDR3 length: 15 amino acids. The germline gives CDR1 LGHNA, CDR2 YSLEER. CDR3 region: CASSRGGGDYNEQFF. The CDR3 nucleotides read TGCGCCAGCAGCCGCGGGGGTGGAGACTACAATGAGCAGTTCTTC.

V gene TRBV27 combines with J gene TRBJ1-6, with TRBD1 matching 7 bases. CDR3 length: 14 residues. Germline assignment: CDR1 MNHEY and CDR2 SMNVEV (reference sequence). With 5 bases clipped from V and 8 bases from J, the junction kept 6 bases outside the gene matches. The DNA for the CDR3 is TGTGCCAGCAGTGGGACAGCCCTTGATTCACCCCTCCACTTT. Amino acid sequence: CASSGTALDSPLHF.

The chain couples TRBV4-1 to TRBJ2-6; a weak D match, TRBD2 (6 bases). CDR3 length: 16 residues. V shed 4 bases and J shed 2 bases, with 12 bases lying between them. Per germline, CDR1 MGHRA and CDR2 YSYEKL. The CDR3 spells CASSPTGVTGANVLTF. The CDR3, as DNA: TGCGCCAGCAGCCCAACGGGGGTAACTGGGGCCAACGTCCTGACTTTC.

This clonotype was picked up a small number of times. DNA for the CDR3: TGTGCCAGTAAGGAGCAAGGGGAACCGGGAGAGACCCAGTACTTC. Translated, it gives CASKEQGEPGETQYF. The chain links TRBV19 to TRBJ2-5; D is possibly TRBD1 (5 bases). The V end was cut by 7 bases, the J end by 4 bases, with 19 bases between. Germline loops: CDR1 LNHDA, CDR2 SQIVND (reference sequence). CDR3 length equals 15 residues.

This clonotype has at least ten counts. The chain carries TRBV7-9 and TRBJ2-3; 8 nucleotides line up with TRBD1. Losses at the gene ends were 5 bases for V and 3 bases for J; bases not matched to a gene: 7. There are 15 residues in the CDR3. Per germline, CDR1 SEHNR and CDR2 FQNEAQ (reference sequence). As DNA, the CDR3 is TGTGCCAGCAGCCTAAGAAGACAGGGGACAGATACGCAGTATTTT. Translation gives CASSLRRQGTDTQYF.